The clone carrying this T cell receptor beta chain was observed once. This entry is derived from a study of PD-L1 blockade in urothelial cancer. Study-level background: Bladder-origin urothelial cancer in males described about nine tenths of the roughly 29 patients.

The time point was: peripheral blood 6 weeks after treatment start. Pretreatment sampling and on-treatment sampling together yielded between 1 and 8 samples for each patient. CDR3 length: 16 residues. V was pared by 6 bases and J by 0 bases, with 8 bases of the junction left unmatched. The germline gives CDR1 SNHLY, CDR2 FYNNEI. Repertoires were generated with immunoSEQ multiplex PCR, while TCRdb's copy carries only in-frame clones and drops some. Among around 38,000 clones, approximately 86% were seen once, and the ten largest hold roughly 24%. The sequences come from PBMCs, collected around atezolizumab (anti-PD-L1) treatment. The chain couples TRBV2 to TRBJ1-1; 9 positions match TRBD1. The sequence was collected from a man between 60 and 70 years old with urothelial cancer. In nucleotides, the CDR3 is TGTGCCAGCAGACCCGGGACAGGGCAAATGAACACTGAAGCTTTCTTT. Translating gives CASRPGTGQMNTEAFF.